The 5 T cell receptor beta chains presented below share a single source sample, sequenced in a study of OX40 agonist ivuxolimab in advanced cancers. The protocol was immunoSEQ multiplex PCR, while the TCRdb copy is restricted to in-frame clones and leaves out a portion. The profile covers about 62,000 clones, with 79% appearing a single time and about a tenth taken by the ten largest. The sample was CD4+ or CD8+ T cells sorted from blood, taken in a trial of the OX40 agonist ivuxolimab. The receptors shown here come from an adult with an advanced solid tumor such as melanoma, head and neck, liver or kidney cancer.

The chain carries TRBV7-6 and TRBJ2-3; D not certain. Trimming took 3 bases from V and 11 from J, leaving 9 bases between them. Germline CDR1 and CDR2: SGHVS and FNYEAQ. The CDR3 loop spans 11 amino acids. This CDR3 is CASSLERQQYF. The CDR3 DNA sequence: TGTGCCAGCAGCTTGGAACGGCAGCAGTATTTT.

CDR3 loop: CASSPKLTGRYTEAFF. CDR3 nucleotides: TGTGCCAGCAGCCCGAAACTAACGGGCCGATACACTGAAGCTTTCTTT. The chain combines TRBV9 with TRBJ1-1; the D is unclear. The germline V and J ends were trimmed by 4 bases and 3 bases, with 19 bases remaining between them. The germline gives CDR1 SGDLS, CDR2 YYNGEE. The CDR3 extends over 16 amino acids.

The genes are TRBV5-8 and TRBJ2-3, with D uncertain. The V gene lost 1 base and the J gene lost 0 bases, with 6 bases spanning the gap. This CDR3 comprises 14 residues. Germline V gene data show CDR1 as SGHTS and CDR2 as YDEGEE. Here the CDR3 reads CASSLTVSTDTQYF. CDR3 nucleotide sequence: TGTGCCAGCAGCTTGACCGTAAGCACAGATACGCAGTATTTT.

The CDR3 sequence: CASSSQGYEQYF. The CDR3 nucleotides read TGTGCCAGCAGTTCACAGGGATACGAGCAGTACTTC. V gene TRBV6-5 combines with J gene TRBJ2-7, with D tentatively TRBD1 (6 bases). Trimming cost V 4 bases and J 4 bases, with 8 bases left between them. Germline CDR1 reads MNHEY; CDR2 reads SVGAGI. The CDR3 is 12 residues long.

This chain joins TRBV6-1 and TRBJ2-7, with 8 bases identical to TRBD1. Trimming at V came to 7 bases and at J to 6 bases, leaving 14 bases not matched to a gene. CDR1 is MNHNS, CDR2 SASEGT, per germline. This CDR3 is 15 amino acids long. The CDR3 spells CASKGPGTGPFEQYF. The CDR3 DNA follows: TGTGCCAGCAAAGGCCCCGGGACAGGCCCCTTCGAGCAGTACTTC.